Below are 18 T cell receptor beta chains sequenced from a single sample in a study of blood T cell repertoires in COVID-19. Sequencing used immunoSEQ multiplex PCR; TCRdb keeps in-frame clones, though not all of them. Among some 400,000 clones, roughly nine tenths were seen once, and the ten largest hold roughly 0.9%. Sequencing was done on a sample of PBMCs or T cells enriched from blood (not recorded which). The receptor set was obtained from a woman aged 40 to 50 who had been exposed to COVID-19.

This chain links TRBV2 with TRBJ2-7; D unresolved. Germline CDR1 reads SNHLY; CDR2 reads FYNNEI. This CDR3 is built from 13 residues. Trimming stripped 4 bases from V and 0 bases from J, with 7 bases between. The DNA for the CDR3 is TGTGCCAGCAGTGGAGGCAGCTCCTACGAGCAGTACTTC. Its translation is CASSGGSSYEQYF.

The rearrangement joins TRBV13 to TRBJ2-5; tentatively, D is TRBD2 (5 bases). This CDR3 spans 15 amino acids. CDR1 PRHDT and CDR2 FYEKMQ come from the germline V gene (reference sequence). The V end was cut by 5 bases, the J end by 2 bases, with 15 bases between. In DNA form, the CDR3 reads TGTGCCAGCAGCCGCCTTCCGGGATCGCAAGAGACCCAGTACTTC. Translated: CASSRLPGSQETQYF.

J is TRBJ2-5 and V is TRBV6-5, with 8 bases identical to TRBD1. The junction had 2 bases not matched to a gene; V was cut back by 0 bases and J by 2 bases. Germline lookup yields CDR1 MNHEY and CDR2 SVGAGI. This CDR3 is built from 15 residues. Here the CDR3 DNA reads TGTGCCAGCAGTTACTCCTACAGGGGGCAAGAGACCCAGTACTTC. Translating gives CASSYSYRGQETQYF.

The rearrangement joins TRBV15 to TRBJ1-6; tentative D call: TRBD1 (5 bases). V lost 1 base to trimming and J lost 7 bases, with 11 bases between them. This CDR3 comprises 15 residues. Germline V gene lookup returns CDR1 LNHNV and CDR2 YYDKDF (reference sequence). The CDR3 spells CATSRVSGGNSPLHF. The CDR3 DNA sequence: TGTGCCACCAGCAGAGTCAGCGGGGGGAATTCACCCCTCCACTTT.

This clone has just one count. This chain uses TRBV6-6 with TRBJ1-5, with D tentatively TRBD1 (5 bases). The germline CDR1 and CDR2 sequences are MNHNY and SVGAGI (reference sequence). This CDR3 is built from 14 residues. Deletions cut 3 bases from V and 4 bases from J, with 10 bases between. This CDR3 is CASSYTTENQPQHF. The CDR3 bases are TGTGCCAGCAGTTATACGACAGAGAATCAGCCCCAGCATTTT.

The chain couples TRBV9 to TRBJ2-2, with a possible D match to TRBD2 (5 bases). Trimming removed 0 bases at V and 6 bases at J, with 9 bases between. Per germline, CDR1 SGDLS and CDR2 YYNGEE. This CDR3 comprises 14 residues. The CDR3 region is CASSVAGSSGELFF. The CDR3 DNA reads as TGTGCCAGCAGCGTAGCGGGATCCTCCGGGGAGCTGTTTTTT.

This CDR3 reads CAISEWQAGASYEQYF. The CDR3 region has the DNA TGTGCCATCAGTGAGTGGCAAGCGGGAGCCTCGTACGAGCAGTACTTC. The V call is TRBV10-3, the J call TRBJ2-7, with TRBD2 identical over 8 bases. Germline V gene lookup returns CDR1 ENHRY and CDR2 SYGVKD. The CDR3 runs to 16 residues. After removal of 1 base from V and 4 bases from J, the junction contained 9 bases not matched to a gene.

A few counts support this clone. The rearrangement uses TRBV3-1 (or the pseudogene TRBV3-2) and TRBJ2-1; D is possibly TRBD2 (5 bases). Germline assignment: CDR1 LGHDT and CDR2 YNNKEL (reference sequence). V dropped 4 bases and J dropped 0 bases, with 19 bases sitting between them. The CDR3 covers 18 residues. DNA for the CDR3: TGTGCCAGCAGCCGCGTCGGGAAGGACCTGTCCTCCTACAATGAGCAGTTCTTC. This codes for CASSRVGKDLSSYNEQFF.

Remarks on this clone: The sample carries other DNA sequences with the same CDR3. The rearrangement joins TRBV12-3 or TRBV12-4 to TRBJ2-2; D remains ambiguous. This CDR3 has 13 amino acids. Trimming removed 6 bases at V and 4 bases at J, with 9 bases between. CDR3 sequence reads: CASSSGLTGELFF. The CDR3 nucleotides read TGTGCCAGCAGCTCAGGCCTCACCGGGGAGCTGTTTTTT.

This sequence joins TRBV18 and TRBJ1-5, with 8 bases that match TRBD1. The ends lost 6 bases at V and 5 bases at J; junction bases unmatched: 6. Germline V gene sequence: CDR1 KGHSH, CDR2 LQKENI. This CDR3 region has 14 residues. CDR3 region: CASSQDRDYQPQHF. Written as DNA, the CDR3 is TGTGCCAGCTCCCAGGACAGGGACTATCAGCCCCAGCATTTT.

The rearrangement uses TRBV4-3 and TRBJ2-5; D is perhaps TRBD2 (5 bases). Germline V CDR1 and CDR2: LGHNA, YSLEER. Trimming removed 4 bases from V and 5 bases from J, with 17 bases in between. The CDR3 length is 15 residues. CDR3 amino acids: CASSPDGRGVETQYF. In nucleotides, the CDR3 is TGCGCCAGCAGCCCTGATGGTCGGGGAGTCGAGACCCAGTACTTC.

The rearrangement links TRBV2 to TRBJ2-7; 10 bases are shared with TRBD1. Germline V CDR1 and CDR2: SNHLY, FYNNEI. J lost 2 bases, V lost 8 bases, and 9 bases had no gene match. CDR3 length equals 15 residues. The CDR3 coding sequence is TGTGCCAGCTCTTCTAGGGACAGGGGACCCTACGAGCAGTACTTC. Translated, it gives CASSSRDRGPYEQYF.

The chain couples TRBV12-5 to TRBJ2-2, with 7 nucleotides matching TRBD1. V shed 1 base, J shed 3 bases, and the junction held 8 bases outside the gene matches. This CDR3 contains 17 residues. Germline V gene sequence: CDR1 LGHNT, CDR2 FRNRAP. The CDR3 DNA reads as TGTGCTAGTGGTTTGGGGGACAGCAGGGTACACACCGGGGAGCTGTTTTTT. This encodes CASGLGDSRVHTGELFF.

This clone occurred once. This chain uses TRBV9 with TRBJ2-2; 7 positions agree with TRBD1. The CDR3 totals 15 residues. With V trimmed by 3 bases and J by 5 bases, 7 bases remained unmatched. Germline V gene lookup returns CDR1 SGDLS and CDR2 YYNGEE. This CDR3 is CASSAGDRATGELFF. The CDR3 region has the DNA TGTGCCAGCAGCGCCGGCGACAGGGCGACCGGGGAGCTGTTTTTT.

The gene calls are TRBV24-1 and TRBJ2-3; the match to TRBD2 covers 9 bases. Losses at the gene ends were 1 base for V and 7 bases for J; bases not matched to a gene: 11. The CDR3 spans 17 residues. Germline V lookup: CDR1 KGHDR, CDR2 SFDVKD. Here the CDR3 reads CATSDFRGGGAVNTQYF. CDR3 coding DNA: TGTGCCACCAGTGATTTTAGGGGCGGGGGGGCCGTGAATACGCAGTATTTT.

The chain is built from TRBV5-1 and TRBJ1-1; 7 bases fit TRBD1. V lost 4 bases to trimming and J lost 3 bases; unmatched junction nucleotides: 12. Germline V gene data show CDR1 as SGHRS and CDR2 as YFSETQ. This CDR3 comprises 16 residues. The CDR3 nucleotides read TGCGCCAGCAGCCCACGTCCCCAGGGGGGCGACACTGAAGCTTTCTTT. Protein: CASSPRPQGGDTEAFF.

The chain couples TRBV9 to TRBJ1-2; 8 nucleotides line up with TRBD1. The CDR3 has 17 amino acids. The ends lost 1 base at V and 7 bases at J; junction bases unmatched: 15. Germline V gene data show CDR1 as SGDLS and CDR2 as YYNGEE. CDR3 DNA: TGTGCCAGCAGCGTATCCCGGGGGAGACAGGGGTGGAGTGGCTACACCTTC. It yields the protein CASSVSRGRQGWSGYTF.

This chain links TRBV5-1 with TRBJ1-2; tentatively, D is TRBD1 (6 bases). CDR1 is SGHRS, CDR2 YFSETQ, per germline. The germline V and J ends were trimmed by 0 bases and 4 bases, with 16 bases remaining between them. The length of the CDR3 is 16 residues. This CDR3 reads CASSLEGGAKLYGYTF. DNA for the CDR3: TGCGCCAGCAGCTTGGAAGGGGGGGCTAAACTCTATGGCTACACCTTC.